This T cell receptor beta chain was sequenced for a study of T cells after yellow fever vaccination. Study as a whole: Those fractions that held only low numbers of cells were prepared using the SMART-Seq v4 Ultra Low Input RNA kit.

This CDR3 is 16 amino acids long. Template-switching 5'RACE yielded the TCR cDNA; a universal primer site and UMIs were added in the process. MiXCR, run by TCRdb on the 5' RACE reads, gives a single entry per CDR3 protein. Of around 29,000 distinct CDR3 sequences detected, roughly 6.1% appear once; the ten largest clones hold around 25%. General study points: A large majority of primary-vaccination clones showed up again after the booster (approximately 96% CD4, approximately 90% CD8).

The rearrangement uses TRBV12-2 and TRBJ2-1; the table's TRBD2 call for D was not verified on the DNA. TRBV12-2 is reported as a pseudogene. The clonotype originates from a man aged 30 to 39 who received the YFV17D yellow fever vaccine. The input for sequencing was PBMCs, either bulk or a sorted T-cell subset (CD4+, CD8+, memory, or dextramer-sorted; not recorded which), taken on the day of the yellow fever booster vaccination. The CDR3 DNA reads as TGTGCAAGTCGCTTCATGACTAGCGGGAGTTCTAATGAGCAGTTCTTC. It codes for CASRFMTSGSSNEQFF.